These 8 T cell receptor beta chains came from one sample sequenced in a study of cytomegalovirus exposure and HLA in healthy donors. A multiplex PCR was run with 60 Vbeta primers and 13 Jbeta primers. Using immunoSEQ multiplex PCR, the repertoire was profiled, and TCRdb retains in-frame clones only, with some absent. Among some 65,000 clones listed, over 50% were seen once. Sequencing used PBMCs. The receptors derive from a man aged 25 to 40 in good health and CMV-seronegative.

The chain recombines TRBV29-1 with TRBJ2-7; 10 nucleotides align to TRBD2. Germline loops: CDR1 SQVTM, CDR2 ANQGSEA. The CDR3 consists of 14 residues. Losses at the gene ends were 4 bases for V and 3 bases for J; bases not matched to a gene: 6. CDR3 nucleotides: TGCAGCGTTGGGTCGGCTAGCGGGGGCTACGAGCAGTACTTC. It yields the protein CSVGSASGGYEQYF.

Comments on this clone: This specimen includes other DNA sequences encoding the same CDR3. This chain uses TRBV9 with TRBJ2-1; the D is unclear. CDR3 length equals 13 residues. The germline CDR1 and CDR2 sequences are SGDLS and YYNGEE. V lost 2 bases and J lost 5, with 8 bases in between. The CDR3 is CASSVGSDNEQFF. In DNA, the CDR3 is TGTGCCAGCAGCGTGGGCAGTGACAATGAGCAGTTCTTC.

The chain couples TRBV2 to TRBJ2-4; D possibly corresponds to TRBD2 (6 bases). The ends were cut back, 3 bases at V and 0 bases at J, with 12 bases in the middle. The CDR3 runs to 16 residues. Germline V gives CDR1 SNHLY, CDR2 FYNNEI. In DNA, the CDR3 is TGTGCCAGCAGTGAGGTCGGGGGATTAGCCAAAAACATTCAGTACTTC. This sequence encodes CASSEVGGLAKNIQYF.

The chain is built from TRBV5-8 and TRBJ1-1; 9 bases align to TRBD1. The CDR3 has 16 residues. Germline CDR1 and CDR2: SGHTS and YDEGEE. Unmatched junction bases numbered 11, after V lost 2 bases and J lost 6 bases. The CDR3 reads CASSFRDREILAEAFF. CDR3 coding DNA: TGTGCCAGCAGCTTCCGGGACAGGGAAATATTGGCTGAAGCTTTCTTT.

The V and J genes are TRBV6-1 and TRBJ2-5; 10 bases align to TRBD2. The V segment lost 3 bases and the J segment 7 bases; nucleotides outside the gene matches: 2. The germline gives CDR1 MNHNS, CDR2 SASEGT. The CDR3 length is 13 residues. The CDR3 DNA follows: TGTGCCAGCAGTGACAGCGGGGGGGTGACCCAGTACTTC. It is translated as CASSDSGGVTQYF.

The chain has TRBV29-1 and TRBJ2-7; 9 bases agree with TRBD1. Trimming took 6 bases from V and 0 from J; bases not matched to a gene: 6. The CDR3 runs to 14 residues. CDR1 and CDR2 from the germline V gene are SQVTM and ANQGSEA. This CDR3 reads CSVRETGGSYEQYF. The CDR3 coding sequence is TGCAGCGTCCGCGAGACAGGGGGCTCCTACGAGCAGTACTTC.

The V gene is TRBV29-1, the J gene TRBJ2-1; 9 nucleotides line up with TRBD1. The germline CDR1 and CDR2 sequences are SQVTM and ANQGSEA. CDR3 length: 13 residues. V shed 7 bases and J 4 bases; nucleotides not matched to a gene: 5. CDR3 loop: CSAGQGTYNEQFF. The CDR3, as DNA: TGCAGCGCTGGACAGGGGACGTACAATGAGCAGTTCTTC.

The chain recombines TRBV15 with TRBJ2-1, with D uncertain. CDR1 and CDR2 (germline): LNHNV, YYDKDF (reference sequence). The CDR3 spans 12 residues. Between the trimmed V and J ends, which lost 3 bases and 9 bases, there was a span of 9 bases. This chain's CDR3 is CATSSGRFEQFF. The CDR3 coding sequence is TGTGCCACCAGCAGTGGTCGGTTTGAGCAGTTCTTC.